Listed below are T cell receptor beta chains from one sample, sequenced in a study of cytomegalovirus exposure and HLA in healthy donors. Profiling relied on immunoSEQ multiplex PCR, and the TCRdb table lists in-frame clones only, not all of them. The sample records roughly 110,000 clones, 70% being singletons. Material: PBMCs. These TCRs come from a man aged 30 to 39 in good health and CMV-seropositive. The conserved cysteine and the conserved F or W are not part of the CDR3 here.

V: TRBV9
J: TRBJ1-1
CDR3: ASSGTTGGNTEAF

V: TRBV30
J: TRBJ1-6
CDR3: AWSEPGGTLH

V: TRBV19
J: TRBJ1-2
CDR3: ASSNSGVDYGYT

V: TRBV10-3
J: -
CDR3: AISETYEQY

V: TRBV9
J: TRBJ1-2
CDR3: ASSVEEAGVYYGYT

V: TRBV27
J: TRBJ1-1
CDR3: ASSFLGEVEAF

V: TRBV10-1
J: TRBJ2-7
CDR3: ASSGPGPTEQY

V: TRBV9
J: TRBJ2-3
CDR3: ASSVLAGPFTDTQY

V: TRBV30
J: TRBJ1-2
CDR3: AWNPWAGDGYT

V: TRBV9
J: TRBJ2-7
CDR3: ASSAGTTPSYEQY

V: TRBV19
J: TRBJ1-4
CDR3: ASSIWDRADEKLF

V: TRBV25-1
J: TRBJ1-2
CDR3: ASSLGQSYGYT

V: TRBV9
J: TRBJ2-5
CDR3: ASSPRLAVYQETQY

V: TRBV7-2
J: TRBJ1-2
CDR3: ASSLEQGSSGYT

V: TRBV4-1
J: TRBJ2-3
CDR3: ASSQDLGEGVPDTQY

V: TRBV28
J: TRBJ1-2
CDR3: ASSLDRGNYGYT

V: TRBV27
J: TRBJ2-1
CDR3: ASQQGYSYNEQF

V: TRBV25-1
J: TRBJ1-1
CDR3: ASSADIMNTEAF

V: TRBV4-1
J: TRBJ2-7
CDR3: ASSRLAGGNEQY

V: TRBV11-3
J: TRBJ2-1
CDR3: ASSRGLDGGGDEQF

V: TRBV29-1
J: TRBJ1-1
CDR3: SVAHTGGTEAF

V: TRBV5-1
J: TRBJ1-1
CDR3: ASSFSQGNTEAF

V: TRBV29-1
J: TRBJ1-3
CDR3: SGLGQGGNGNTIY

V: TRBV2
J: TRBJ1-2
CDR3: ASSRDREGYGYT

V: TRBV5-4
J: TRBJ1-2
CDR3: ASSPGEVYGYT

V: TRBV5-1
J: TRBJ2-5
CDR3: ASSSFPGLSGKGAETQY

V: TRBV29-1
J: TRBJ2-6
CDR3: SVEGGTSGANVLT

V: TRBV7-2
J: TRBJ2-7
CDR3: ASSLNPTTGTYEQY

V: TRBV4-1
J: TRBJ1-2
CDR3: ASSPSGTGGGYGYT

V: TRBV19
J: TRBJ2-5
CDR3: ASSMEVLAGGPGEETQY

V: TRBV30
J: TRBJ2-3
CDR3: AWILSGRSDTQY

V: TRBV19
J: TRBJ2-5
CDR3: ASSKGTSGSQETQY

V: TRBV7-8
J: TRBJ1-1
CDR3: ASSLVRSGAGPIKAF

V: TRBV25-1
J: TRBJ1-2
CDR3: ASSEFFRGGDRYGYT

V: TRBV11-3
J: TRBJ2-1
CDR3: ASSLRGSSNEQF